Listed below are T cell receptor beta chains from one sample, sequenced in a study of blood T cells in healthy people across ages. TCRdb analysed the 5' RACE reads with MiXCR anew, one entry per CDR3 protein. The sample records fewer than 950,000 distinct CDR3 sequences, 30% to 45% being singletons. Sequencing input: blood. Receptors originate from a man aged 18 to 29 in good health. CDR3s include the opening cysteine and the closing phenylalanine or tryptophan. The size field is filled for only some rows; it gives once, few, many or a size class.

CASSQERVSPLHF,TRBJ1-6,many,TRBV4-1
CASSKSPGCEQYF,TRBJ2-7,-,TRBV21-1
CSARDAAEEQYF,TRBJ2-5,-,TRBV20-1
CASSLYRGVYEQYF,TRBJ2-7,many,TRBV12-3/TRBV12-4
CASSEARNRATDTQYF,TRBJ2-3,-,TRBV2
CASSWGQKSDEQYF,TRBJ2-7,-,TRBV5-1
CASSLFTGGYNEQFF,TRBJ2-1,few,TRBV11-2
CAYSGRLNQPQHF,TRBJ1-5,-,TRBV30
CASSQAVSRGGYTF,TRBJ1-2,few,TRBV4-3
CASSRIVGVTYNEQYF,-,once,TRBV6-5
CASSRRDSNQPQHF,TRBJ1-5,few,TRBV6-2/TRBV6-3
CATSMGSNQPQHF,TRBJ1-5,-,TRBV24-1
CAISLDQETQYF,TRBJ2-5,few,TRBV10-3
CSALGTSNTEAFF,TRBJ1-1,few,TRBV29-1
CASSEFRGGTEAFF,TRBJ1-1,-,TRBV25-1
CSARDFSEGDGTQYF,TRBJ2-3,once,TRBV20-1
CASTNSTTLETQYF,TRBJ2-5,-,TRBV12-3/TRBV12-4
CASSQGPGQRNTGELFF,TRBJ2-2,-,TRBV4-3
CSARVFAGGHDEQFF,TRBJ2-1,-,TRBV20-1
CAAQTGANVLTF,TRBJ2-6,-,TRBV28
CASSPRPRETQFF,TRBJ2-1,-,TRBV4-1
CASSAEGAVVNTEAFF,TRBJ1-1,-,TRBV12-3/TRBV12-4
CACPYVGAGGTDTQYF,TRBJ2-3,many,TRBV30
CASSYEAEEQFF,TRBJ2-1,-,TRBV6-2/TRBV6-3
CASSFQQGEQPQHF,TRBJ1-5,few,TRBV6-5
CSVQPDRGETQYF,TRBJ2-5,many,TRBV29-1
CASSQDGTGGRTEAFF,TRBJ1-1,few,TRBV3-1
CASSQDQGGLLLAKNIQYF,TRBJ2-4,many,TRBV4-3
CASSPRDGRETQYF,TRBJ2-5,-,TRBV12-3/TRBV12-4
CASSFAQTYGYTF,TRBJ1-2,many,TRBV12-3/TRBV12-4
CASRSPGGGQPQHF,TRBJ1-5,few,TRBV6-2/TRBV6-3
CAISESEGTEAFF,TRBJ1-1,few,TRBV10-3
CATSVQGSSTEAFF,TRBJ1-1,few,TRBV24-1
CSAGRQVDGYTF,TRBJ1-2,-,TRBV20-1
CASRRAGVAGEKLFF,TRBJ1-4,-,TRBV4-3
CASSPRQRIQETQYF,TRBJ2-5,-,TRBV18